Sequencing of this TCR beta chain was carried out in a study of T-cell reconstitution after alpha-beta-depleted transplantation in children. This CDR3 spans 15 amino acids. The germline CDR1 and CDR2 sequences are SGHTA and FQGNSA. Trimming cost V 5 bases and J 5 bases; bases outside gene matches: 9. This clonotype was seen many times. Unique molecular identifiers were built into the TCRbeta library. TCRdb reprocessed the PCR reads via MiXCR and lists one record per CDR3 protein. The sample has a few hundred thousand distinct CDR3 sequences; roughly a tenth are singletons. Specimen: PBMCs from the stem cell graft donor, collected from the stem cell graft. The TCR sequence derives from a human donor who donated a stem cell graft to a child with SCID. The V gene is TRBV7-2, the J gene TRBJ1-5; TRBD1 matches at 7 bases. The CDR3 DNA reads TGTGCCAGCAGCCCCCGGGGAGGGGGCGATCAGCCCCAGCATTTT. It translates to CASSPRGGGDQPQHF.